This TCR beta chain is drawn from a study of T cell repertoires in cytomegalovirus infection. Study-wide background: CMV epitopes in the study were HLA-C-restricted (recently identified) and HLA-B-restricted (well studied).

This clonotype was seen only a few times. What it recognizes is unknown. TCRdb fed the reads into MiXCR, producing one record per CDR3 protein. Of 71,000 or so distinct CDR3 sequences listed, more than 20% are singletons. Specimen: CD8+ T cells from cultured PBMCs, collected from culture after CMV antigen stimulation. This clonotype originated in a human donor in good health (CMV status not recorded). Some clones in this sample may be carry-over from other donors' samples.

DNA of the CDR3: TGTGCCAGCAGCTTCATTGCAGGGAATCAGCCCCAGCATTTT. Its translation: CASSFIAGNQPQHF. The chain joins TRBV7-2 to TRBJ1-5, with TRBD1 as a possible D gene (5 bases). The CDR3 has 14 amino acids. From germline, CDR1 is SGHTA and CDR2 FQGNSA. Trimming removed 3 bases from V and 4 bases from J, with 10 bases in between.